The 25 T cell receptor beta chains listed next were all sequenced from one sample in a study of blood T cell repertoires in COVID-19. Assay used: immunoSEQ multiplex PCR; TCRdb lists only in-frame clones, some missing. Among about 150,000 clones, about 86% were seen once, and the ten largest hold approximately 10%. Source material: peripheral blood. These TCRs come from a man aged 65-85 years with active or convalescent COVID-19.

CDR3: CASSLGSGPQGEHF. The DNA for the CDR3 is TGTGCCAGCAGTTTAGGGTCAGGGCCCCAAGGAGAGCATTTT. The rearrangement links TRBV28 to TRBJ1-5; D is perhaps TRBD1 (5 bases). The CDR3 extends over 14 amino acids. Trimming pared 2 bases from V and 14 bases from J, leaving 19 bases between. The germline V gene encodes CDR1 MDHEN and CDR2 SYDVKM.

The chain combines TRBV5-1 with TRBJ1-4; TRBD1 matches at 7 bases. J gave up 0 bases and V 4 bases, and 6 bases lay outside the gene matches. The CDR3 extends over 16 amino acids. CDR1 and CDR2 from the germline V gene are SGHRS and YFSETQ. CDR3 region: CASSPGTAATNEKLFF. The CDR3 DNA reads TGCGCCAGCAGCCCAGGGACAGCTGCAACTAATGAAAAACTGTTTTTT.

The CDR3 is CASSLQRVATYEQYF. The CDR3 nucleotides are TGCGCCAGCAGCCTTCAGCGAGTGGCCACCTACGAGCAGTACTTC. This chain uses TRBV5-1 with TRBJ2-7, with D uncertain. Per the germline V gene, CDR1 is SGHRS and CDR2 is YFSETQ. Trimming removed 4 bases from V and 2 bases from J, with 16 bases in between. The CDR3 is 15 residues long.

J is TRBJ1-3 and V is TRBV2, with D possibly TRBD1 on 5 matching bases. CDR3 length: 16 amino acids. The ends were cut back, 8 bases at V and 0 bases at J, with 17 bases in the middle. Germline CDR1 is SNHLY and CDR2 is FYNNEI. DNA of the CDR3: TGTGCCAGCCCACCTAGAGTCAGGGACTCTGGAAACACCATATATTTT. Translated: CASPPRVRDSGNTIYF.

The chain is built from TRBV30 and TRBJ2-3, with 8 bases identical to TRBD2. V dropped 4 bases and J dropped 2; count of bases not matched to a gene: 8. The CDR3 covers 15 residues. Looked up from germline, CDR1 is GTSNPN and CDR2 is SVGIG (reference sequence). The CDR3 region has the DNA TGTGCCTGGAATCCGCTAGCGGGCTTCACAGATACGCAGTATTTT. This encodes CAWNPLAGFTDTQYF.

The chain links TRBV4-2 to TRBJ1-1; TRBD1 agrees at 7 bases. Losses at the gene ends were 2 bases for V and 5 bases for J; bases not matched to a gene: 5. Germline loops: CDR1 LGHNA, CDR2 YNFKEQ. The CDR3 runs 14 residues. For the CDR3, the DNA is TGTGCCAGCAGCCAATCAAACAGGGGTACTGAAGCTTTCTTT. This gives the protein CASSQSNRGTEAFF.

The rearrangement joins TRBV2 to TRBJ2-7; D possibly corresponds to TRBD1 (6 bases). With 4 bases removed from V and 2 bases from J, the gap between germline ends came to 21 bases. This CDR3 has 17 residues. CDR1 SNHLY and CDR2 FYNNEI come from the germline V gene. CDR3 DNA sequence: TGTGCCAGCAGTGTCGGGAAGGGACACCCGGTACCCTACGAGCAGTACTTC. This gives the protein CASSVGKGHPVPYEQYF.

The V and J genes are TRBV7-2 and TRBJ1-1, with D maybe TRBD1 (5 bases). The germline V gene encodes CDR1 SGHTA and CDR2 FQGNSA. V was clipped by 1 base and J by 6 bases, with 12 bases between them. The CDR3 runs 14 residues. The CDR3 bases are TGTGCCAGCAGCTTAGTGGCCAGGGTCGCTGAAGCTTTCTTT. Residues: CASSLVARVAEAFF.

CDR3 nucleotides: TGTGCCAGCAGCTTAGGAGTAGGGGTTTACACTGAAGCTTTCTTT. Translating gives CASSLGVGVYTEAFF. This chain links TRBV7-2 with TRBJ1-1; a weak D match, TRBD1 (5 bases). Germline V CDR1 and CDR2: SGHTA, FQGNSA. Trimming cost V 1 base and J 3 bases, with 12 bases left between them. The CDR3 spans 15 residues.

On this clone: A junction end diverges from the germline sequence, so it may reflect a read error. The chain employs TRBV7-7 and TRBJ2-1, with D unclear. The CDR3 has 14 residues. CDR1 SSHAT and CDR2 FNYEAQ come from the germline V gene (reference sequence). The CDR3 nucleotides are TGTGCTAGCAGCTCCTCCCCTGGGCCCAATGAGCAGTTCTTC. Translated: CASSSSPGPNEQFF.

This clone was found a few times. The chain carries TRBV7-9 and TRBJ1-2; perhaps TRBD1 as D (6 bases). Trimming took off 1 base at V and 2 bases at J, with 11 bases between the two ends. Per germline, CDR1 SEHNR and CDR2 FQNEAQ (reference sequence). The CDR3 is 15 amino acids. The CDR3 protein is CASSLEGGINYGYTF. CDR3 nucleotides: TGTGCCAGCAGCTTAGAGGGGGGGATCAACTATGGCTACACCTTC.

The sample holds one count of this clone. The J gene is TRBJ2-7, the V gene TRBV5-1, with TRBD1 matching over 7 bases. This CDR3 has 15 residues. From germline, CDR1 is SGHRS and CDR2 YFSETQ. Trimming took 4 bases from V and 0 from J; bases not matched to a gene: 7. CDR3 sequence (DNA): TGCGCCAGCAGCCCCGGGACAGCACTCTCCTACGAGCAGTACTTC. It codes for CASSPGTALSYEQYF.

The CDR3 nucleotides read TGTGCCACCAGTGACAGGGGTGAGCAGTTCTTC. This codes for CATSDRGEQFF. The chain links TRBV24-1 to TRBJ2-1, with D possibly matching TRBD1 (6 bases). V dropped 4 bases and J dropped 9 bases, with 6 bases sitting between them. The germline CDR1 and CDR2 sequences are KGHDR and SFDVKD. The CDR3 totals 11 residues.

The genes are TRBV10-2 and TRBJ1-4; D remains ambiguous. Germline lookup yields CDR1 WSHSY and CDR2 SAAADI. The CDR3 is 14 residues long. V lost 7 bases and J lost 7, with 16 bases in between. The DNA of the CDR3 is TGCGCCAGCATTCCGTCCGCCGGAGTTGAAAAACTGTTTTTT. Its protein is CASIPSAGVEKLFF.

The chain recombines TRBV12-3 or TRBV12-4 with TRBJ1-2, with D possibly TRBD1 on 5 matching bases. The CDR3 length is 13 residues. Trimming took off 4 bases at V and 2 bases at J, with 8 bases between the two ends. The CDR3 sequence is CASSSGANYGYTF. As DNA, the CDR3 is TGTGCCAGCAGTTCTGGGGCGAACTATGGCTACACCTTC.

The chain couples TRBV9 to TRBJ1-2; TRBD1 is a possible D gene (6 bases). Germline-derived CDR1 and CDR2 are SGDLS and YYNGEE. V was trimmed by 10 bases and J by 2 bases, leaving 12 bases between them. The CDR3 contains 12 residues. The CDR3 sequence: CASVRGNYGYTF. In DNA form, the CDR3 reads TGTGCCTCGGTCAGGGGAAACTATGGCTACACCTTC.

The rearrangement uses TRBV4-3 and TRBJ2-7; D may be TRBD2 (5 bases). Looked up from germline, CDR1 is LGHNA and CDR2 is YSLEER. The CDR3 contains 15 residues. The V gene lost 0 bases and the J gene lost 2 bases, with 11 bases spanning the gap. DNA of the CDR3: TGCGCCAGCAGCCAAGATGAGGGAAATGCCTACGAGCAGTACTTC. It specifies CASSQDEGNAYEQYF.

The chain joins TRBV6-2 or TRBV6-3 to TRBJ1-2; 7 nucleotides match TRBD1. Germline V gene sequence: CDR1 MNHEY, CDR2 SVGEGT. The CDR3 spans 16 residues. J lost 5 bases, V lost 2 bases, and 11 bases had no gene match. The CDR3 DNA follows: TGTGCCAGCAGTTACCACGGACGAGGGGGCGCATATGGCTACACCTTC. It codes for CASSYHGRGGAYGYTF.

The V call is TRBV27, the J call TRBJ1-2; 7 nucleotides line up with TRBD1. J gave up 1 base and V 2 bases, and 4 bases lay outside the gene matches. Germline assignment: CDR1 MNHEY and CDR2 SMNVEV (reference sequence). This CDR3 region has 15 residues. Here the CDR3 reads CASSLRGTDNYGYTF. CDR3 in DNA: TGTGCCAGCAGTTTAAGGGGGACAGATAACTATGGCTACACCTTC.

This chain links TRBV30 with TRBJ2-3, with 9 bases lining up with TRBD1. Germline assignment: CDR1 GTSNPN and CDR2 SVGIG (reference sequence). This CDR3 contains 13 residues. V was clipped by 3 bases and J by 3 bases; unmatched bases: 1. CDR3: CAWRDRGTDTQYF. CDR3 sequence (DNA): TGTGCCTGGAGGGACAGGGGAACAGATACGCAGTATTTT.

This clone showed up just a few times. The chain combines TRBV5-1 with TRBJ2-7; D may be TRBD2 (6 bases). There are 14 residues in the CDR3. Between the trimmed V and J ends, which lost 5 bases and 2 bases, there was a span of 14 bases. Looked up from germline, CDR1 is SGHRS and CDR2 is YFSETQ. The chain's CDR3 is CASRRTTATYEQYF. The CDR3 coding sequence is TGCGCCAGCAGACGGACTACGGCAACCTACGAGCAGTACTTC.

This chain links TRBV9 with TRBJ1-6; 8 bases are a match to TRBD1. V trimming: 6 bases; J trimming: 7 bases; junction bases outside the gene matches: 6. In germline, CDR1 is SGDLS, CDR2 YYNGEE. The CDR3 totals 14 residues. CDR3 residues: CASKPDRVNSPLHF. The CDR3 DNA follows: TGTGCCAGCAAACCGGACAGGGTAAATTCACCCCTCCACTTT.

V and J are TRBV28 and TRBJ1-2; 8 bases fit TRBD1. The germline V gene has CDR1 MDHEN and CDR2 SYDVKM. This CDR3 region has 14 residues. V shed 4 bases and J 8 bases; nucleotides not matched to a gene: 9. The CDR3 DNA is TGTGCCAGCAGTTCACAGGGGGATAGAGAGGGCTACACCTTC. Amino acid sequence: CASSSQGDREGYTF.

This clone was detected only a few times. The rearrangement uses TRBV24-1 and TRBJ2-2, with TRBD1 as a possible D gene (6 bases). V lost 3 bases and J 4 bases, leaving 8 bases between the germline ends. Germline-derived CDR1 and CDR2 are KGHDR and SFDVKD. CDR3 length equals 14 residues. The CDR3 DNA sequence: TGTGCCACCAGTGATAACAGGGCCACCGGGGAGCTGTTTTTT. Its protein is CATSDNRATGELFF.

CDR3 sequence: CASSLAGLNTEAFF. For the CDR3, the DNA is TGTGCCAGCAGCTTAGCTGGGCTGAACACTGAAGCTTTCTTT. The rearrangement links TRBV7-9 to TRBJ1-1, with D hard to call. CDR1 and CDR2 from the germline V gene are SEHNR and FQNEAQ (reference sequence). V was pared by 0 bases and J by 0 bases, with 5 bases between. The CDR3 is made up of 14 amino acids.